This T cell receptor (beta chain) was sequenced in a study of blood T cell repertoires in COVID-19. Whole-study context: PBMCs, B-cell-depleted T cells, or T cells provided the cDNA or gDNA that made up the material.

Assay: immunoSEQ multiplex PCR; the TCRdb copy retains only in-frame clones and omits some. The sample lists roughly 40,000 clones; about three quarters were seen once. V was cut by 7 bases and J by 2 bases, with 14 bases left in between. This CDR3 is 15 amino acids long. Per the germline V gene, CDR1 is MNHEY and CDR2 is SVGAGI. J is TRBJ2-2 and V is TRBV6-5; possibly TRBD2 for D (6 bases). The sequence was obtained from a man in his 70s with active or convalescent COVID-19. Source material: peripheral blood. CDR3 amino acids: CASIRGNSNTGELFF. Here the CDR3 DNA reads TGTGCCAGCATTCGGGGGAACTCAAACACCGGGGAGCTGTTTTTT.